This TCR beta chain came from a study of T cells in Graves' hyperthyroidism and ophthalmopathy. About the research overall: Upon initial diagnosis and before any treatment, peripheral blood was collected.

This clonotype was seen a few times. Across 18 months, stable Graves' hyperthyroidism was marked by no progression to ophthalmopathy. Among the patients, aged 18 to 65, hyperthyroidism was newly diagnosed and had lasted under 2 months. The PBMCs studied were ones that came from about 10 ml fresh peripheral blood. Researchers took RNA transcripts and amplified the TCR beta CDR3 regions from them. When the TCR CDR3 underwent first-round RT-PCR, the HTBI primer set was used. One entry per CDR3 protein, called by TCRdb with MiXCR from the multiplex PCR reads. Here the sample spans under 550,000 distinct CDR3 sequences, around 15% being singletons. V gave up 1 base and J gave up 3 bases, with 10 bases separating them. The length of the CDR3 is 14 residues. CDR1 is DFQATT, CDR2 SNEGSKA, per germline (reference sequence).

The source material was blood. This receptor was obtained from a woman aged 18-35 years with Graves' hyperthyroidism. This chain uses TRBV20-1 with TRBJ1-5; a weak D match, TRBD1 (6 bases). For the CDR3, the DNA is TGCAGTGCTAGAGGGGGGGCCCTCAATCAGCCCCAGCATTTT. Protein product: CSARGGALNQPQHF.